This TCR beta chain was sequenced for a study of blood T cells in healthy people across ages. This CDR3 is built from 12 residues. Trimming took off 6 bases at V and 2 bases at J, with 5 bases between the two ends. A second PCR, run for about 7 to 11 cycles, used a sample-barcoded 5' primer plus a J-beta primer mix. In TCRdb, the 5' RACE reads were re-called with MiXCR into one record per CDR3 protein. This sample has 1.5 million to 2 million distinct CDR3 sequences, with about 31% found just once. Samples each yielded at least 6 micrograms of total RNA. The J gene is TRBJ1-5, the V gene TRBV12-3 or TRBV12-4; D ambiguous. Source material: blood. The TCR originated in a woman in her 30s in good health. The CDR3 spells CASSHRNQPQHF. In nucleotides, the CDR3 is TGTGCCAGCAGCCATCGCAATCAGCCCCAGCATTTT.